These T cell receptor beta chains were read from a single sample in a study of post-analysis software for immune sequencing data. MiXCR was run by TCRdb on the PCR reads, yielding one entry per CDR3 protein. The table records approximately 360,000 distinct CDR3 sequences, roughly 36% of them present only once. Source material: blood. These TCRs come from a girl between 10 and 17 years old with multiple sclerosis. Each CDR3 is given with its conserved first and last residue. Each record gives: D gene, J gene, clone size, V gene, CDR3 DNA, CDR3 protein. A D gene is named only where the DNA matches it firmly. Some rows have no size entry. The others give once, few or many, or a class for an expanded clone.

NA,TRBJ2-7,few,TRBV7-9,TGTGCCAGCAGCCCCCGGGACTTGAGGTACGAGCAGTACTTC,CASSPRDLRYEQYF
NA,TRBJ2-7,NA,TRBV4-1,TGCGCCAGCAGCCTCCTCGGGACTGGGAACGGCGAGCAGTACTTC,CASSLLGTGNGEQYF
TRBD1,TRBJ2-3,NA,TRBV6-6,TGTGCCAGCAGCACAGGGGGTAGCACAGATACGCAGTATTTT,CASSTGGSTDTQYF
NA,TRBJ2-3,few,TRBV15,TGTGCCACCAGCCCCCATCAAAGCACGTATACGCAGTATTTT,CATSPHQSTYTQYF
TRBD2,TRBJ2-1,NA,TRBV7-9,TGTGCCAGCAGCCTCCTTAGCGGGGGCCTGTTCGGTGAGCAGTTCTTC,CASSLLSGGLFGEQFF
NA,TRBJ1-1,NA,TRBV12-3/TRBV12-4,TGTGCCAGCAGCCAGACTGCCATGAACACTGAAGCTTTCTTT,CASSQTAMNTEAFF
TRBD2,TRBJ2-7,NA,TRBV9,TGTGCCAGCAGCGTAGGGATAGCGGGGCGCTACGAGCAGTACTTC,CASSVGIAGRYEQYF
NA,TRBJ1-5,few,TRBV7-2,TGTGCCAGCAGCTTAGAGTTGGCCCTCAATCAGCCCCAGCATTTT,CASSLELALNQPQHF
NA,TRBJ1-2,few,TRBV3-1,TGTGCCAGCAGCCCCCGTAGTGGGCGGACCTATGGCTACACCTTC,CASSPRSGRTYGYTF
NA,TRBJ2-5,NA,TRBV27,TGTGCCAGCAGTCCTAACACACCCCCTCAGACCCAGTACTTC,CASSPNTPPQTQYF
TRBD1,TRBJ2-1,NA,TRBV7-9,TGTGCCAGCAGCCTACAGGGGGTCACCTACAATGAGCAGTTCTTC,CASSLQGVTYNEQFF
NA,TRBJ1-4,NA,TRBV7-9,TGTGCCAGCAGCACAAAATCGGGACAATTGGCGAGTAATGAAAAACTGTTTTTT,CASSTKSGQLASNEKLFF
NA,TRBJ1-4,once,TRBV6-5,TGTGCCAGCAGTTACGGAGGACGGATCAATGAAAAACTGTTTTTT,CASSYGGRINEKLFF
TRBD1,TRBJ1-1,NA,TRBV7-3,TGTGCCAGCAGCTCGGACAGGGACACTGAAGCTTTCTTT,CASSSDRDTEAFF
TRBD1,TRBJ2-1,NA,TRBV10-3,TGTGCCATCAGTCCAGGGGGACGATCCAATGAGCAGTTCTTC,CAISPGGRSNEQFF
NA,TRBJ2-1,NA,TRBV20-1,TGCAGTGCTCCGGGGGCCTCACTGTACAATGAGCAGTTCTTC,CSAPGASLYNEQFF
TRBD2,TRBJ2-3,NA,TRBV7-2,TGTGCCAGCAGCTCGCGCCGGGGGGGAGTCACCCGAGAGGGGGCGCAGTATTTT,CASSSRRGGVTREGAQYF
TRBD1,TRBJ1-6,NA,TRBV12-3/TRBV12-4,TGTGCCAGCACCGGGACAGGGAACTCACCCCTCCACTTT,CASTGTGNSPLHF
NA,TRBJ1-3,NA,TRBV12-3/TRBV12-4,TGTGCCAGCCAAGGACAGATCTCTGGAAACACCATATATTTT,CASQGQISGNTIYF
NA,TRBJ2-1,few,TRBV12-3/TRBV12-4,TGTGCCAGCAGTTTAGCCCAGGGACGAAAGGGGATTAATGAGCAGTTCTTC,CASSLAQGRKGINEQFF
NA,TRBJ2-4,few,TRBV7-2,TGTGCCAGCAGCTCCCCCGGCGCGGGAAACATTCAGTACTTC,CASSSPGAGNIQYF
TRBD2,TRBJ2-1,NA,TRBV9,TGTGCCAGCAGCGTAGGGCTAGCGGGGTATGAGCAGTTCTTC,CASSVGLAGYEQFF
NA,TRBJ1-2,NA,TRBV7-9,TGTGCCAGCAGCTTAGAGAGTCTGGGTTCCAGTGGCTACACCTTC,CASSLESLGSSGYTF
TRBD2,TRBJ2-7,NA,TRBV3-1,TGTGCCAGCAGCCAACGGGAGGGACGCTACGAGCAGTACTTC,CASSQREGRYEQYF
TRBD2,TRBJ2-3,NA,TRBV6-2/TRBV6-3,TGTGCCAGCACCCTAGGGAGGGGAAACACAGATACGCAGTATTTT,CASTLGRGNTDTQYF
TRBD1,TRBJ2-3,NA,TRBV7-3,TGTGCCAGCAGCCCTGGGGGGACAGGTATAGATACGCAGTATTTT,CASSPGGTGIDTQYF
TRBD1,TRBJ1-2,few,TRBV20-1,TGCAGTGCTCCGGGACAGGGGGGTGACGGCTACACCTTC,CSAPGQGGDGYTF
TRBD2,TRBJ2-4,few,TRBV7-3,TGTGCCAGCAGCCGCCTCGGACTAGCGGATTACAAAAACATTCAGTACTTC,CASSRLGLADYKNIQYF
NA,TRBJ2-1,few,TRBV12-5,TGTGCTAGTGGTTTGGTACCCACCGACGCGGGGAAACAGTTCTTC,CASGLVPTDAGKQFF
TRBD1,TRBJ2-7,NA,TRBV5-1,TGCGCCAGCAGCCCCAAAGGGACAGCCTACGAGCAGTACTTC,CASSPKGTAYEQYF
TRBD2,TRBJ2-1,few,TRBV20-1,TGCAGTGCTTTTGGGACTACCTACAATGAGCAGTTCTTC,CSAFGTTYNEQFF
TRBD2,TRBJ2-3,NA,TRBV7-2,TGTGCCAGCAGTCGTCCCGGGACTAGCGGGGGGGCGAGGAGTACGCAGTATTTT,CASSRPGTSGGARSTQYF
NA,TRBJ1-2,NA,TRBV6-5,TGTGCCAGCAGAACCGGGACATACTATGGCTACACCTTC,CASRTGTYYGYTF
NA,TRBJ2-4,many,TRBV29-1,TGCAGCTCCTCCTGGGGAAACATTCAGTACTTC,CSSSWGNIQYF
NA,TRBJ1-2,NA,TRBV4-1,TGCGCCAGCAGCCAAGTGGGGGATCTTGGGCTCTATGGCTACACCTTC,CASSQVGDLGLYGYTF